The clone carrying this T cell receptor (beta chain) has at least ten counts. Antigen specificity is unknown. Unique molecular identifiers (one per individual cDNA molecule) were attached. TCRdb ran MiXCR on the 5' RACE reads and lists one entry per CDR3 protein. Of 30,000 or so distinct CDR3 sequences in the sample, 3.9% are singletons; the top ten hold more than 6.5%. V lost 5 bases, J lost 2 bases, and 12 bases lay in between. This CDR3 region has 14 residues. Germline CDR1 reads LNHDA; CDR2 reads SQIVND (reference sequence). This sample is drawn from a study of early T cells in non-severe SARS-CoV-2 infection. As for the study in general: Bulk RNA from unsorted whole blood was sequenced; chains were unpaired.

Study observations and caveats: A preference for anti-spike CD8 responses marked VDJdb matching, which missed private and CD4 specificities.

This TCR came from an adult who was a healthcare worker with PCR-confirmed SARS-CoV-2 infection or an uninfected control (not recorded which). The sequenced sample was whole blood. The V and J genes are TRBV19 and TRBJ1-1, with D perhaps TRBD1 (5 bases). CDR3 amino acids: CASSASGGNTEAFF. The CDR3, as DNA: TGTGCCAGTAGTGCCTCTGGGGGAAACACTGAAGCTTTCTTT. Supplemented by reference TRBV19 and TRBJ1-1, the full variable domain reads DGGITQSPKYLFRKEGQNVTLSCEQNLNHDAMYWYRQDPGQGLRLIYYSQIVNDFQKGDIAEGYSVSREKKESFPLTVTSAQKNPTAFYLCASSASGGNTEAFFGQGTRLTVV.